This TCR beta chain comes out of a study of cytomegalovirus exposure and HLA in healthy donors. Study background: A preliminary data release comprised roughly 80 million unique TCRs obtained from HLA-typed donors.

This CDR3 is 14 amino acids long. The germline V gene has CDR1 LNHDA and CDR2 SQIVND (reference sequence). V lost 5 bases and J lost 6; bases outside the gene matches: 4. The study ran its PCR with 60 Vbeta and 13 Jbeta primers. The repertoire was sequenced with immunoSEQ multiplex PCR; TCRdb's copy has only in-frame clones and lacks some. The sample shows under 120,000 clones, 60% to 85% of them seen only once. On this clone: Its antigen is undetermined.

The study's findings and limits: In a later analysis, at a false discovery rate of 0.05, some 17,000 TCR beta sequences were associated with HLA alleles. Further analysis, carried out later, found HLA-associated TCR beta chains more clonally expanded than equally common other chains. It was reportedly the case that the classifier diagnosed cytomegalovirus status with high specificity and sensitivity.

The V gene is TRBV19, the J gene TRBJ1-1; the match to TRBD1 covers 12 bases. This TCR was recovered from a female donor in good health and CMV-seropositive. Sequencing was carried out using PBMCs. CDR3 protein: CASSLGQGASEAFF. DNA of the CDR3: TGTGCCAGTAGTTTGGGACAGGGGGCCTCTGAAGCTTTCTTT.